These 9 T cell receptor beta chains originate from one sample sequenced in a study of beta chain features in type 1 diabetes. Findings of the study overall: Shorter TCRB CDR3s, moderately but significantly so, were found in Type 1 diabetes patients in all four CD4+ subsets.

Their antigens are not known. Sequenced material consisted of expressed TCRB transcripts (all of the isolated RNA was reverse transcribed). Clones were sequenced by immunoSEQ multiplex PCR, and TCRdb holds only the in-frame ones, with some missing. The data hold about 700,000 clones, with roughly an eighth observed a single time. The material sequenced was naive CD4+ T cells from blood. The origin of the receptors is a man between 18 and 35 years old with type 1 diabetes.

Only a few counts were recorded for this clone. DNA for the CDR3: TGTGCCTGGAGTTCAGGACATTCGGTCGGGTCGGATACGCAGTATTTT. Translated, it gives CAWSSGHSVGSDTQYF. The chain has TRBV30 and TRBJ2-3; D may be TRBD1 (5 bases). Trimming removed 2 bases at V and 6 bases at J, with 21 bases between. CDR1 is GTSNPN and CDR2 is SVGIG in the germline V gene (reference sequence). The length of the CDR3 is 16 residues. Based on the CDR3 plus reference TRBV30 and TRBJ2-3, the full variable domain is SQTIHQWPATLVQPVGSPLSLECTVEGTSNPNLYWYRQAAGRGLQLLFYSVGIGQISSEVPQNLSASRPQDRQFILSSKKLLLSDSGFYLCAWSSGHSVGSDTQYFGPGTRLTVL.

The chain joins TRBV5-6 to TRBJ2-5; D remains ambiguous. Trimming removed 0 bases from V and 0 bases from J, with 9 bases in between. CDR3 length equals 15 residues. Germline loops: CDR1 SGHDT, CDR2 YYEEEE. The CDR3 sequence: CASSLAGSHQETQYF. CDR3 nucleotide sequence: TGTGCCAGCAGCTTGGCAGGTTCTCACCAAGAGACCCAGTACTTC.

The chain is built from TRBV30 and TRBJ2-7; 7 nucleotides match TRBD1. The junction had 5 bases not matched to a gene; V was cut back by 3 bases and J by 0 bases. This CDR3 region has 14 residues. The germline V gene encodes CDR1 GTSNPN and CDR2 SVGIG (reference sequence). The CDR3 spells CAWSGQAFSYEQYF. For the CDR3, the DNA is TGTGCCTGGAGCGGACAGGCGTTCTCCTACGAGCAGTACTTC.

CDR3 protein: CASSQEPGLPTDTQYF. For the CDR3, the DNA is TGTGCCAGCAGCCAGGAACCGGGACTACCCACCGATACGCAGTATTTT. This rearrangement joins TRBV4-2 to TRBJ2-3; 7 bases agree with TRBD2. V dropped 3 bases and J dropped 6; count of bases not matched to a gene: 12. The V gene's germline CDR1 is LGHNA and CDR2 YNFKEQ. The CDR3 runs 16 residues.

The J gene is TRBJ2-3, the V gene TRBV7-9; D ambiguous. Per the germline V gene, CDR1 is SEHNR and CDR2 is FQNEAQ (reference sequence). V lost 5 bases and J 2 bases, leaving 11 bases between the germline ends. The CDR3 loop spans 14 amino acids. This chain's CDR3 is CASSPRWTTDTQYF. CDR3 bases: TGTGCCAGCAGCCCTCGCTGGACCACAGATACGCAGTATTTT.

The table lists this clone with a few counts. The chain combines TRBV18 with TRBJ1-5; the D is unclear. Germline-derived CDR1 and CDR2 are KGHSH and LQKENI. This CDR3 comprises 14 residues. Between the trimmed V and J ends, which lost 2 bases and 2 bases, there was a span of 7 bases. This CDR3 reads CASSPGIGNQPQHF. The CDR3 DNA follows: TGTGCCAGCTCACCAGGGATAGGCAATCAGCCCCAGCATTTT. Looking up the rest from reference TRBV18 and TRBJ1-5 gives the full variable domain: NAGVMQNPRHLVRRRGQEARLRCSPMKGHSHVYWYRQLPEEGLKFMVYLQKENIIDESGMPKERFSAEFPKEGPSILRIQQVVRGDSAAYFCASSPGIGNQPQHFGDGTRLSIL.

This clone has a handful of counts. The chain couples TRBV4-2 to TRBJ2-1; TRBD1 aligns across 11 bases. V was pared by 3 bases and J by 3 bases, with 1 base of the junction left unmatched. Germline loops: CDR1 LGHNA, CDR2 YNFKEQ. The CDR3 contains 15 residues. CDR3 sequence reads: CASSQGQGDYNEQFF. CDR3 DNA sequence: TGTGCCAGCAGCCAGGGACAGGGGGACTACAATGAGCAGTTCTTC.

The table lists this clone with a few counts. This sequence joins TRBV7-8 and TRBJ2-3; tentatively, D is TRBD1 or TRBD2 (6 bases each). This CDR3 comprises 16 residues. Trimming cost V 6 bases and J 4 bases, with 20 bases left between them. Germline CDR1 SGHVS, CDR2 FQNEAQ. The CDR3 DNA sequence: TGTGCCAGCAGGTCGAAGGGCGGGACACCCCCAGATACGCAGTATTTT. Translation: CASRSKGGTPPDTQYF. The full variable domain, completed using reference TRBV7-8 and TRBJ2-3, is GAGVSQSPRYKVAKRGQDVALRCDPISGHVSLFWYQQALGQGPEFLTYFQNEAQLDKSGLPSDRFFAERPEGSVSTLKIQRTQQEDSAVYLCASRSKGGTPPDTQYFGPGTRLTVL.

There are a few counts of this clone. Here the CDR3 DNA reads TGTGCCAGCAGCTTAGGGGACAGGGGGGAGCAGTTCTTC. Translating gives CASSLGDRGEQFF. The chain is built from TRBV11-3 and TRBJ2-1; 11 bases align to TRBD1. This CDR3 region has 13 residues. Germline assignment: CDR1 SGHNT and CDR2 YENEEA. Losses at the gene ends were 1 base for V and 10 bases for J; bases not matched to a gene: 0.